One sample yielded the 28 T cell receptor beta chains listed below, sequenced in a study of cytomegalovirus exposure and HLA in healthy donors. PCR involved 60 Vbeta and 13 Jbeta primers. Here immunoSEQ multiplex PCR was the method, and the copy in TCRdb shows in-frame clones only, minus some. The table lists about 130,000 clones, about 78% of them singletons. The sequencing sample was made of PBMCs. These TCRs come from a human donor in good health.

This clone appeared once. This sequence joins TRBV28 and TRBJ2-7; D is perhaps TRBD2 (6 bases). Trimming cost V 2 bases and J 9 bases, with 11 bases left between them. CDR3 length equals 12 residues. From germline, CDR1 is MDHEN and CDR2 SYDVKM. CDR3 bases: TGTGCCAGCAGTTTAAAGTCCGGGGGGCAGTACTTC. The encoded protein is CASSLKSGGQYF.

This rearrangement joins TRBV9 to TRBJ2-3, with 8 positions matching TRBD2. The V gene end was trimmed by 0 bases and the J gene end by 5 bases; junction bases not matched to a gene: 8. The CDR3 totals 16 residues. The germline gives CDR1 SGDLS, CDR2 YYNGEE. CDR3 nucleotides: TGTGCCAGCAGCGTAGATCCAGCGGGAGTACAAGATACGCAGTATTTT. It yields the protein CASSVDPAGVQDTQYF.

This chain links TRBV29-1 with TRBJ1-3, with D perhaps matching TRBD1 (6 bases). Per germline, CDR1 SQVTM and CDR2 ANQGSEA. The germline V and J ends were trimmed by 6 bases and 0 bases, with 9 bases remaining between them. This CDR3 comprises 13 residues. The CDR3 is CSVTGISGNTIYF. CDR3 DNA sequence: TGCAGCGTGACAGGAATCTCTGGAAACACCATATATTTT.

The V call is TRBV7-9, the J call TRBJ1-2, with 11 bases fitting TRBD1. Losses at the gene ends were 0 bases for V and 4 bases for J; bases not matched to a gene: 4. Germline CDR1 is SEHNR and CDR2 is FQNEAQ (reference sequence). The CDR3 sequence is 16 residues long. The DNA for the CDR3 is TGTGCCAGCAGCTTAGCTTCGGGACAGGGGGTCTATGGCTACACCTTC. It yields the protein CASSLASGQGVYGYTF.

The rearrangement joins TRBV21-1 to TRBJ1-1; the table's TRBD1 call for D was not verified on the DNA. TRBV21-1 is annotated as a pseudogene. This CDR3 spans 19 amino acids. CDR3 coding DNA: TGTGCCAGCAGCAAGGGGGCTACAGGAGGGGGCACTATGAACACTGAAGCTTTCTTT. This encodes CASSKGATGGGTMNTEAFF.

J is TRBJ1-2 and V is TRBV19; TRBD1 aligns across 7 bases. This CDR3 spans 14 amino acids. The V and J ends lost 6 bases and 6 bases, in that order; junction bases with no gene match: 10. Germline V gene data show CDR1 as LNHDA and CDR2 as SQIVND (reference sequence). Here the CDR3 DNA reads TGTGCCAGTAGGATGACAGGGAAGGGGAATGGCTACACCTTC. Amino acids: CASRMTGKGNGYTF.

The V call is TRBV5-1, the J call TRBJ1-6; 8 bases match TRBD1. The length of the CDR3 is 18 residues. The germline CDR1 and CDR2 sequences are SGHRS and YFSETQ. V shed 4 bases, J shed 9 bases, and the junction held 18 bases outside the gene matches. CDR3 sequence reads: CASSPSQGAHRPISPLHF. In DNA, the CDR3 is TGCGCCAGCAGCCCGTCGCAGGGGGCGCATCGTCCCATTTCACCCCTCCACTTT.

This chain links TRBV5-4 with TRBJ1-5; a weak D match, TRBD1 (5 bases). Germline-derived CDR1 and CDR2 are SGHNT and YYREEE (reference sequence). The CDR3 extends over 15 amino acids. V gave up 4 bases and J gave up 7 bases, with 18 bases separating them. CDR3 protein: CASSLGGKSGQPQHF. CDR3 nucleotides: TGTGCCAGCAGCCTCGGGGGGAAGAGCGGCCAGCCCCAGCATTTT.

The J gene is TRBJ1-1, the V gene TRBV30; possible D gene TRBD1, 6 bases. CDR1 and CDR2 (germline): GTSNPN, SVGIG (reference sequence). V was trimmed by 0 bases and J by 11 bases, leaving 16 bases between them. CDR3 size: 13 residues. CDR3 DNA sequence: TGTGCCTGGAGTGTAATGGGGGCCAGGGAGGCTTTCTTT. It encodes CAWSVMGAREAFF.

The chain combines TRBV5-1 with TRBJ1-2; no reliable D call. Per the germline V gene, CDR1 is SGHRS and CDR2 is YFSETQ. CDR3 length: 13 residues. V gave up 0 bases and J gave up 6 bases, with 9 bases separating them. CDR3 residues: CASSLAESHGYTF. In DNA, the CDR3 is TGCGCCAGCAGCTTGGCCGAGTCCCATGGCTACACCTTC. The whole variable domain, filled in from reference TRBV5-1 and TRBJ1-2, reads KAGVTQTPRYLIKTRGQQVTLSCSPISGHRSVSWYQQTPGQGLQFLFEYFSETQRNKGNFPGRFSGRQFSNSRSEMNVSTLELGDSALYLCASSLAESHGYTFGSGTRLTVV.

The chain joins TRBV5-6 to TRBJ1-2, with a tentative D call TRBD1 (5 bases). The CDR3 consists of 14 residues. Germline-derived CDR1 and CDR2 are SGHDT and YYEEEE. Trimming stripped 1 base from V and 0 bases from J, with 7 bases between. CDR3 sequence: CASSLQGPNYGYTF. CDR3 coding DNA: TGTGCCAGCAGCTTGCAGGGCCCTAACTATGGCTACACCTTC.

This clone was picked up one time. The chain links TRBV19 to TRBJ2-7; 9 bases are a match to TRBD2. The CDR3 loop spans 13 amino acids. The V gene's germline CDR1 is LNHDA and CDR2 SQIVND (reference sequence). Losses at the gene ends were 2 bases for V and 10 bases for J; bases not matched to a gene: 6. The chain's CDR3 is CASSIIAGDRQYF. CDR3 DNA: TGTGCCAGTAGTATAATAGCGGGAGACCGTCAGTACTTC.

This chain joins TRBV6-1 and TRBJ2-3; 8 nucleotides agree with TRBD2. CDR1 is MNHNS, CDR2 SASEGT, per germline. The J segment lost 5 bases and the V segment lost 5 bases, leaving 6 bases of the junction unmatched. The CDR3 runs to 14 residues. The CDR3: CASSRGGRIDTQYF. The DNA for the CDR3 is TGTGCCAGCAGTCGGGGGGGAAGGATAGATACGCAGTATTTT.

The rearrangement joins TRBV14 to TRBJ2-7; 11 nucleotides align to TRBD2. This CDR3 comprises 16 residues. J was trimmed by 6 bases and V by 0 bases; bases with no gene match: 7. The V gene's germline CDR1 is SGHDN and CDR2 FVKESK. This CDR3 is CASSQDRTSGSPEQYF. The CDR3 DNA reads as TGTGCCAGCAGCCAAGATAGAACTAGCGGGAGCCCCGAGCAGTACTTC.

The V gene is TRBV28, the J gene TRBJ1-4; D is unresolved. V was cut by 7 bases and J by 7 bases, with 16 bases left in between. Germline CDR1 is MDHEN and CDR2 is SYDVKM. The CDR3 is made up of 14 amino acids. CDR3 sequence (DNA): TGTGCCAGCAATTCCGGGAATACGGGTGAAAAACTGTTTTTT. This encodes CASNSGNTGEKLFF.

As DNA, the CDR3 is TGTGCCAGCAGCTTAGGCCGCCCCGGGTCCTACTTGGACACCGGGGAGCTGTTTTTT. Amino acid sequence: CASSLGRPGSYLDTGELFF. The chain combines TRBV11-2 with TRBJ2-2; D gene uncertain. CDR1 is SGHAT and CDR2 is FQNNGV in the germline V gene. Trimming took 1 base from V and 3 from J, leaving 21 bases between them. The CDR3 has 19 amino acids. The entire variable domain, with the rest obtained from reference TRBV11-2 and TRBJ2-2, is as follows: EAGVAQSPRYKIIEKRQSVAFWCNPISGHATLYWYQQILGQGPKLLIQFQNNGVVDDSQLPKDRFSAERLKGVDSTLKIQPAKLEDSAVYLCASSLGRPGSYLDTGELFFGEGSRLTVL.

This sequence joins TRBV10-1 and TRBJ1-3, with D uncertain. This CDR3 spans 15 amino acids. Germline V gene sequence: CDR1 WNHNN, CDR2 SYGVQD (reference sequence). The CDR3 region is CVLQREGSPGNTIYF. The CDR3 DNA reads TGCGTCCTCCAGCGTGAGGGTAGCCCTGGAAACACCATATATTTT.

This clone was counted a few times. V gene TRBV30 combines with J gene TRBJ2-3, with D tentatively TRBD1 (6 bases). Germline lookup yields CDR1 GTSNPN and CDR2 SVGIG (reference sequence). The germline V and J ends were trimmed by 0 bases and 2 bases, with 12 bases remaining between them. The CDR3 length is 15 residues. The DNA for the CDR3 is TGTGCCTGGAGTGTACAGGGTGCAGACACAGATACGCAGTATTTT. Translation gives CAWSVQGADTDTQYF.

The chain has TRBV7-2 and TRBJ2-5; D not certain. The CDR3 loop spans 13 amino acids. Per germline, CDR1 SGHTA and CDR2 FQGNSA. The germline V and J ends were trimmed by 5 bases and 5 bases, with 12 bases remaining between them. The CDR3 reads CASSRPGRETQYF. Written as DNA, the CDR3 is TGTGCCAGCAGCCGCCCAGGAAGGGAGACCCAGTACTTC.

The chain recombines TRBV27 with TRBJ1-4, with 8 bases lining up with TRBD1. With 1 base clipped from V and 5 bases from J, the junction kept 9 bases outside the gene matches. There are 17 residues in the CDR3. The germline V gene encodes CDR1 MNHEY and CDR2 SMNVEV (reference sequence). In DNA, the CDR3 is TGTGCCAGCAGTTTATATCCCGGGGGGACAGGAAATGAAAAACTGTTTTTT. Protein: CASSLYPGGTGNEKLFF.

V gene TRBV19 combines with J gene TRBJ1-4; D is possibly TRBD1 (5 bases). The germline gives CDR1 LNHDA, CDR2 SQIVND (reference sequence). There are 17 residues in the CDR3. Deletions cut 3 bases from V and 1 base from J, with 15 bases between. CDR3 nucleotides: TGTGCCAGTAGTATTTCGCAGGGTATTTTAACTAATGAAAAACTGTTTTTT. Amino acid sequence: CASSISQGILTNEKLFF.

The CDR3 protein is CASSNEQGTYEQYF. CDR3 nucleotides: TGTGCCAGCAGTAACGAGCAGGGAACCTACGAGCAGTACTTC. The chain has TRBV6-1 and TRBJ2-7; D is possibly TRBD1 (5 bases). Germline loops: CDR1 MNHNS, CDR2 SASEGT. V lost 5 bases, J lost 2 bases, and 13 bases lay in between. CDR3 size: 14 residues.

The V and J genes are TRBV7-2 and TRBJ1-5; a weak D match, TRBD1 (6 bases). V lost 0 bases and J 7 bases, leaving 16 bases between the germline ends. The CDR3 totals 16 residues. Germline V gene data show CDR1 as SGHTA and CDR2 as FQGNSA. The CDR3 loop reads CASSLAGRGSGQPQHF. The CDR3 coding sequence is TGTGCCAGCAGCTTAGCGGGCAGGGGTTCGGGACAGCCCCAGCATTTT.

This clone was detected a few times. The V call is TRBV30, the J call TRBJ1-1, with D unclear. Germline CDR1 GTSNPN, CDR2 SVGIG (reference sequence). The CDR3 has 13 amino acids. V gave up 0 bases and J gave up 9 bases, with 14 bases separating them. CDR3 loop: CAWSVITVNQAFF. The DNA of the CDR3 is TGTGCCTGGAGTGTAATAACAGTAAATCAAGCTTTCTTT.

This chain uses TRBV4-2 with TRBJ1-4; D not certain. Per germline, CDR1 LGHNA and CDR2 YNFKEQ. V was shortened by 2 bases and J by 8 bases, with 24 bases between the two germline ends. The CDR3 sequence is 18 residues long. This CDR3 reads CASSQLPTAGFKGEKLFF. For the CDR3, the DNA is TGTGCCAGCAGCCAACTCCCCACCGCGGGTTTTAAGGGCGAAAAACTGTTTTTT.

This clone was observed a handful of times. The chain carries TRBV11-2 and TRBJ2-7, with 8 bases matching TRBD2. V was clipped by 5 bases and J by 5 bases; unmatched bases: 8. Germline CDR1 reads SGHAT; CDR2 reads FQNNGV. The CDR3 runs to 14 residues. Written as DNA, the CDR3 is TGTGCCAGCAGCAGAGGACTAGCTTCGCACGAGCAGTACTTC. This sequence encodes CASSRGLASHEQYF.

This clone was picked up a small number of times. The chain recombines TRBV6-5 with TRBJ2-1; 8 nucleotides match TRBD1. The CDR3 is 15 residues long. The V gene end was trimmed by 2 bases and the J gene end by 6 bases; junction bases not matched to a gene: 6. Germline V gene sequence: CDR1 MNHEY, CDR2 SVGAGI. The CDR3 region is CASSYLGQGPNEQFF. The CDR3 region has the DNA TGTGCCAGCAGTTACCTCGGACAGGGTCCCAATGAGCAGTTCTTC.

The rearrangement links TRBV6-5 to TRBJ2-1, with a weak D call TRBD1 (5 bases). Per the germline V gene, CDR1 is MNHEY and CDR2 is SVGAGI. The CDR3 spans 16 residues. Deletions cut 2 bases from V and 2 bases from J, with 13 bases between. The CDR3 DNA reads TGTGCCAGCAGTTACGAGGAACAGGAGACCTACAATGAGCAGTTCTTC. Translating it yields CASSYEEQETYNEQFF.